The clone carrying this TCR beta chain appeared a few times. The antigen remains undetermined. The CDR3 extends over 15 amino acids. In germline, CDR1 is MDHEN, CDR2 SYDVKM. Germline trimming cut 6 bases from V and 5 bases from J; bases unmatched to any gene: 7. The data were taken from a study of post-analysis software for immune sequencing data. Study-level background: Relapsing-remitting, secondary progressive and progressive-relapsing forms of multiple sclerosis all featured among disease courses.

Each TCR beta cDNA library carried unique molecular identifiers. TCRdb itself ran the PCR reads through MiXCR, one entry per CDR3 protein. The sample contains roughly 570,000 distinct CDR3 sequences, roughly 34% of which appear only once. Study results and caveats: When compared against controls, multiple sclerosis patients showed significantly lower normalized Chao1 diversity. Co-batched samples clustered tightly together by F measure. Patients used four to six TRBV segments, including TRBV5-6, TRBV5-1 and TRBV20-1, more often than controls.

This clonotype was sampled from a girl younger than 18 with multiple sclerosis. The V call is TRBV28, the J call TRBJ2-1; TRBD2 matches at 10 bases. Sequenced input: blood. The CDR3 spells CASSPGLARNNEQFF. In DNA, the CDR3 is TGTGCCAGCAGCCCGGGACTAGCGAGAAACAATGAGCAGTTCTTC.